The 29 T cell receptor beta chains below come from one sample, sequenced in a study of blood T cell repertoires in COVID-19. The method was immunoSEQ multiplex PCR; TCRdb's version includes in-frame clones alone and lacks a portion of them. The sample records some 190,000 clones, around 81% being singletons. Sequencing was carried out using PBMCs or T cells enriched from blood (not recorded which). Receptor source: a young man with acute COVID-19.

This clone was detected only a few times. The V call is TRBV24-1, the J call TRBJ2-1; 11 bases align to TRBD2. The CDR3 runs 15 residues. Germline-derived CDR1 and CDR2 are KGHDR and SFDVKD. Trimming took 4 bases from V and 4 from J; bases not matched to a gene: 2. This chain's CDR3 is CATSETSGGYNEQFF. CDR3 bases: TGTGCCACCAGTGAAACTAGCGGGGGATACAATGAGCAGTTCTTC.

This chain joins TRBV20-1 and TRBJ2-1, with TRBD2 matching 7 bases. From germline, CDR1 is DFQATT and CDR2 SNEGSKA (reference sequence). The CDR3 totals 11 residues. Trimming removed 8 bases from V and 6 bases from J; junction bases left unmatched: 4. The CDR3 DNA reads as TGCAGTCCGCGACTAGCCAATGAGCAGTTCTTC. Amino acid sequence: CSPRLANEQFF.

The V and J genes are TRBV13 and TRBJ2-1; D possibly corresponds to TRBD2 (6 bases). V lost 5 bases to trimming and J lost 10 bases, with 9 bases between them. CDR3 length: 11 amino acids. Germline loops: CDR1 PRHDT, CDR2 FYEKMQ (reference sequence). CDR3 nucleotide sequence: TGTGCCAGCAGCCAACTAGCAGAGCAGTTCTTC. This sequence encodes CASSQLAEQFF.

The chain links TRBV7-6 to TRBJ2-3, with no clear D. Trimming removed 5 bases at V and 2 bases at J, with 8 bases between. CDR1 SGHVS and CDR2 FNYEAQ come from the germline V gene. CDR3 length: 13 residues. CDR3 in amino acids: CASSPRPTDTQYF. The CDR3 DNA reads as TGTGCCAGCAGCCCTAGACCCACAGATACGCAGTATTTT.

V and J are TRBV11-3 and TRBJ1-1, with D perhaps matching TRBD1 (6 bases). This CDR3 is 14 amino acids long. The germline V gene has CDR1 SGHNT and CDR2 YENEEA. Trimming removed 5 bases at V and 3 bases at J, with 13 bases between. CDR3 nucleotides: TGTGCCAGCAGCCCTGGCAGGGGTTACACTGAAGCTTTCTTT. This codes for CASSPGRGYTEAFF. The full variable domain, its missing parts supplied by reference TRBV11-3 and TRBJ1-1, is EAGVVQSPRYKIIEKKQPVAFWCNPISGHNTLYWYLQNLGQGPELLIRYENEEAVDDSQLPKDRFSAERLKGVDSTLKIQPAELGDSAVYLCASSPGRGYTEAFFGQGTRLTVV.

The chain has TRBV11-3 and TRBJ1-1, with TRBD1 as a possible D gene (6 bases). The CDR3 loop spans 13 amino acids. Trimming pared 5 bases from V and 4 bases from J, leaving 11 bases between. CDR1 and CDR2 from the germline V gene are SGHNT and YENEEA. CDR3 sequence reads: CASSVDRLTEAFF. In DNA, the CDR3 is TGTGCCAGCAGCGTTGACAGGCTCACTGAAGCTTTCTTT.

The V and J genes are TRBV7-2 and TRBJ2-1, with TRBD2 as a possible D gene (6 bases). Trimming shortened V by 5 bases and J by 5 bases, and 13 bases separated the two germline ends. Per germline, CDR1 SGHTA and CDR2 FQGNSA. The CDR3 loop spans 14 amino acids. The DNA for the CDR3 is TGTGCCAGCAGCCGGGACTGGGGTAACAATGAGCAGTTCTTC. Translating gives CASSRDWGNNEQFF.

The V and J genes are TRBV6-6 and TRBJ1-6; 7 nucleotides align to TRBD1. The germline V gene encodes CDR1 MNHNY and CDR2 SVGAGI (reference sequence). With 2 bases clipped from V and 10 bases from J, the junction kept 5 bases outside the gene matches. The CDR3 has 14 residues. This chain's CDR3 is CASSYDRVESPLHF. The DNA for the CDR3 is TGTGCCAGCAGTTACGACAGGGTAGAATCACCCCTCCACTTT.

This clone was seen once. This CDR3 is CASTMDRNTEAFF. The DNA for the CDR3 is TGTGCCAGCACCATGGACAGGAACACTGAAGCTTTCTTT. The V call is TRBV6-5, the J call TRBJ1-1; D may be TRBD1 (6 bases). There are 13 residues in the CDR3. V lost 7 bases to trimming and J lost 1 base, with 10 bases between them. Germline CDR1 and CDR2: MNHEY and SVGAGI.

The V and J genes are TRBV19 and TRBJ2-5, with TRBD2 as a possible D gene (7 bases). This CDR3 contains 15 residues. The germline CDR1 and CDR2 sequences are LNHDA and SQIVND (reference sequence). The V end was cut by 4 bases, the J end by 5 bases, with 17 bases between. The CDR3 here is CASSKNGGLAETQYF. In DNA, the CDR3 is TGTGCCAGTAGTAAAAACGGGGGGCTAGCCGAGACCCAGTACTTC.

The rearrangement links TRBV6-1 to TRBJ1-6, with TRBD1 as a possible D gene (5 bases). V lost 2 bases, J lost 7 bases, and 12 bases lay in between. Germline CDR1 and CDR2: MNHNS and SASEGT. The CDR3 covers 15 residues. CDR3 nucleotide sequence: TGTGCCAGCAGTGAATACGGGGGGTTAAATTCACCCCTCCACTTT. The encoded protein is CASSEYGGLNSPLHF.

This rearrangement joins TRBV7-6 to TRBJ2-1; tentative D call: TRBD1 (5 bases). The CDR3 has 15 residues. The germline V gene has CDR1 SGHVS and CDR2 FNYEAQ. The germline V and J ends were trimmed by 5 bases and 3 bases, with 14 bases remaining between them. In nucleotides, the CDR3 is TGTGCCAGCAGCCTCGACCCTACAGGCTACAATGAGCAGTTCTTC. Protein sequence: CASSLDPTGYNEQFF.

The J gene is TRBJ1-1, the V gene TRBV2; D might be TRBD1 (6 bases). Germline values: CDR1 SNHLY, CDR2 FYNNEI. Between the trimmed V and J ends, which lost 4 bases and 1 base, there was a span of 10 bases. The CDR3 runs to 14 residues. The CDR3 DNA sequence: TGTGCCAGCAGTGCTCAGGGGCCGAACACTGAAGCTTTCTTT. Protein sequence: CASSAQGPNTEAFF.

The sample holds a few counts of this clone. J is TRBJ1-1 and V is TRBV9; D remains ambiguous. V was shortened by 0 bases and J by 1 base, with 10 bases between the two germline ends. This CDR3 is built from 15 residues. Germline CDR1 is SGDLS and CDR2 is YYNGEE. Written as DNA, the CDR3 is TGTGCCAGCAGCGTAGACCGGGTGGGGAACACTGAAGCTTTCTTT. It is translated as CASSVDRVGNTEAFF.

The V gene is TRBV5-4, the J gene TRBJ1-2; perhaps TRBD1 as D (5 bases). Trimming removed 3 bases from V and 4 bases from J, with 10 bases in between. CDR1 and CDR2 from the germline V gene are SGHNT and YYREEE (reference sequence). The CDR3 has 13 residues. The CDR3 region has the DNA TGTGCCAGCAGCTCAGGGATAGTCTATGGCTACACCTTC. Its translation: CASSSGIVYGYTF. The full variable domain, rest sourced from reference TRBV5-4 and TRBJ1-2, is ETGVTQSPTHLIKTRGQQVTLRCSSQSGHNTVSWYQQALGQGPQFIFQYYREEENGRGNFPPRFSGLQFPNYSSELNVNALELDDSALYLCASSSGIVYGYTFGSGTRLTVV.

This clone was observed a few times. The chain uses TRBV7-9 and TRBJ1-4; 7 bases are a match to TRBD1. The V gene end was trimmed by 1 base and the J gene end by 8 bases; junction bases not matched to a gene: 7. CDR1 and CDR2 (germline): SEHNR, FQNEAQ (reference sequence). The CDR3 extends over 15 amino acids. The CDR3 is CASSLGGGAEEKLFF. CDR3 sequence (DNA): TGTGCCAGCAGCTTAGGAGGGGGCGCAGAGGAAAAACTGTTTTTT.

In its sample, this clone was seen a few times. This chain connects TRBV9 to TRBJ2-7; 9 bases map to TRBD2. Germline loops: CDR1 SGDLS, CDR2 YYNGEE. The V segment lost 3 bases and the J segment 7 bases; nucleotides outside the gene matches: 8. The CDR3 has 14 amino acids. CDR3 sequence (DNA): TGTGCCAGCAGCGGCGCTAGCGGGGTGGGTGAGCAGTACTTC. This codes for CASSGASGVGEQYF.

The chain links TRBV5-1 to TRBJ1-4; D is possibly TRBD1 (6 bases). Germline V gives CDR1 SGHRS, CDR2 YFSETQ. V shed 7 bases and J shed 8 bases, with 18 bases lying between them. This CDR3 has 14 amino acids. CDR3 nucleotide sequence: TGCGCCAGCGCTAGAAGGGGGTTTGAAGAAAAACTGTTTTTT. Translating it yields CASARRGFEEKLFF.

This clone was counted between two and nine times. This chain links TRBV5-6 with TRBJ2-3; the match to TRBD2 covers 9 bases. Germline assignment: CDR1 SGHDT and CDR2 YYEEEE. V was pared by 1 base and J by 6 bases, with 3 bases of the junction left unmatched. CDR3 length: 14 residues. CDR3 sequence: CASSLWLAGDTQYF. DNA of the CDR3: TGTGCCAGCAGCTTGTGGCTAGCGGGGGATACGCAGTATTTT. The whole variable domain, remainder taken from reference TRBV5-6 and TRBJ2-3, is DAGVTQSPTHLIKTRGQQVTLRCSPKSGHDTVSWYQQALGQGPQFIFQYYEEEERQRGNFPDRFSGHQFPNYSSELNVNALLLGDSALYLCASSLWLAGDTQYFGPGTRLTVL.

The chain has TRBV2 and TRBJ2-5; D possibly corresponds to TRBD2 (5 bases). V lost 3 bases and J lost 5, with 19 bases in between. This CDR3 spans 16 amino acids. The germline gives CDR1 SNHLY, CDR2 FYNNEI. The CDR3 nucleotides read TGTGCCAGCAGTGATTCCGGGGTTGGCGGTTGGGAGACCCAGTACTTC. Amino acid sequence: CASSDSGVGGWETQYF.

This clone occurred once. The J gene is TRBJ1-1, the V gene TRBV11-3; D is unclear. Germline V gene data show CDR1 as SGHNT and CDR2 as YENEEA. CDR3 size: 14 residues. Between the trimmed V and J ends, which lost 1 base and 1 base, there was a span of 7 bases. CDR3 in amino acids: CASSLGRANTEAFF. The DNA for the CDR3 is TGTGCCAGCAGCTTAGGGCGGGCGAACACTGAAGCTTTCTTT.

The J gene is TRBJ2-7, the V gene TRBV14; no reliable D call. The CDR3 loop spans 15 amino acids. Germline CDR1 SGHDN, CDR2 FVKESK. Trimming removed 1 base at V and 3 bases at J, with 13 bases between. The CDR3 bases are TGTGCCAGCAGCCAAGTAATCGCGCAAATCTACGAGCAGTACTTC. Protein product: CASSQVIAQIYEQYF.

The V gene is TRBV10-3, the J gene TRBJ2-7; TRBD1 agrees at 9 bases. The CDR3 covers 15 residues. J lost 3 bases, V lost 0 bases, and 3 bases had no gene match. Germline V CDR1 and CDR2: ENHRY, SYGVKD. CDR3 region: CAISESVTGGYEQYF. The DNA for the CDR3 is TGTGCCATCAGTGAGTCGGTGACAGGGGGCTACGAGCAGTACTTC.

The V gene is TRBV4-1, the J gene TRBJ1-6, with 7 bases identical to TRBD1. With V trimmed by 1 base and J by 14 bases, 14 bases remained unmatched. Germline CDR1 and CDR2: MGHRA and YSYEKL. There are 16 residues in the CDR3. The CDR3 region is CASSQGLGTADPALHF. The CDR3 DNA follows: TGCGCCAGCAGCCAAGGTTTGGGGACAGCCGATCCGGCCCTCCACTTT.

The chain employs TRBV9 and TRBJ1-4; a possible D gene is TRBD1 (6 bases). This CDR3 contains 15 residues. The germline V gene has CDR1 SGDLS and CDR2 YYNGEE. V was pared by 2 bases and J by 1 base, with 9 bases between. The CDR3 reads CASSVLQGTNEKLFF. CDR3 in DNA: TGTGCCAGCAGCGTGCTACAGGGAACTAATGAAAAACTGTTTTTT.

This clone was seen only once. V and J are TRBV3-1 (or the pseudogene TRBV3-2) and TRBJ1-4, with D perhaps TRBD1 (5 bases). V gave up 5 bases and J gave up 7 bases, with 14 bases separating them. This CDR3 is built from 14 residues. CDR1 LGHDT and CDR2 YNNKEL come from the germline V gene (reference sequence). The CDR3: CASSSAGGVEKLFF. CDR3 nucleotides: TGTGCCAGCAGCTCAGCGGGGGGGGTTGAAAAACTGTTTTTT.

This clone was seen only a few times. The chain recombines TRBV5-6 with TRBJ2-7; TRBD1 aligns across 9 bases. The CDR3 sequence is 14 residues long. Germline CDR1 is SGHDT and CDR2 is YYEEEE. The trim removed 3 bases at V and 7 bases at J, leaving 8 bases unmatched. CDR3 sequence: CASSSRDRVGEQYF. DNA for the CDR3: TGTGCCAGCAGCTCTCGGGACAGGGTGGGGGAGCAGTACTTC.

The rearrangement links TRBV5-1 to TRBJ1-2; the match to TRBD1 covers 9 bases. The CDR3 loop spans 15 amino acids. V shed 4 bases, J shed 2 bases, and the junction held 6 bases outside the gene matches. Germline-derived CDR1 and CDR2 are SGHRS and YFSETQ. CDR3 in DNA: TGCGCCAGCAGCATCACCGGGACAGGGAACTATGGCTACACCTTC. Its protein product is CASSITGTGNYGYTF. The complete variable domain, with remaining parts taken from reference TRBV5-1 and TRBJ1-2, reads KAGVTQTPRYLIKTRGQQVTLSCSPISGHRSVSWYQQTPGQGLQFLFEYFSETQRNKGNFPGRFSGRQFSNSRSEMNVSTLELGDSALYLCASSITGTGNYGYTFGSGTRLTVV.

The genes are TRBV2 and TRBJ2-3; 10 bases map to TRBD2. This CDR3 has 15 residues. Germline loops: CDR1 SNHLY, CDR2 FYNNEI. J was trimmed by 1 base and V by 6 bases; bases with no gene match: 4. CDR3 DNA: TGTGCCAGCAGGACCGGGACTAGCGGCACAGATACGCAGTATTTT. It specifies CASRTGTSGTDTQYF. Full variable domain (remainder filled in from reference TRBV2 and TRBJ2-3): EPEVTQTPSHQVTQMGQEVILRCVPISNHLYFYWYRQILGQKVEFLVSFYNNEISEKSEIFDDQFSVERPDGSNFTLKIRSTKLEDSAMYFCASRTGTSGTDTQYFGPGTRLTVL.